This entry lists 3 T cell receptor beta chains sequenced from one sample in a study of human T cells and chemical hapten exposure (dated by TCRdb to about 2021). The time point tag for this specimen amounts to: patch test 2, 6 weeks after DPC sensitization. The treatment or condition label on this specimen signifies: therapeutic diphenylcyclopropenone sensitization with weekly scalp DPC. Library preparation was by RACE. The instrument was a NextSeq 500. TCRdb reanalyzed the raw reads on its own, using fastp at Q25 for trimming and MiXCR for clone calling, and kept in-frame beta chains. Each CDR3 protein appears once, grouped with its most common genes and DNA. Present in this sample are roughly 380,000 distinct CDR3 sequences, around 6% of which were seen just once. The biggest ten clones account for around 6.1% of the sample. Specimen: whole blood, collected in connection with sensitization to the hapten diphenylcyclopropenone (DPC). Receptors originate from a woman in her late teens or twenties with alopecia areata. Some clones in this sample may be carry-over from other donors' samples.

The sample holds many counts of this clonotype. The rearrangement joins TRBV25-1 to TRBJ1-2; D possibly corresponds to TRBD1 (5 bases). Trimming removed 0 bases from V and 8 bases from J, with 16 bases in between. Per germline, CDR1 MGHDK and CDR2 SYGVNS. This CDR3 has 15 amino acids. The CDR3 DNA sequence: TGTGCCAGCAGTGAATATACAGGAGGGGATGGGGGCTACACCTTC. Protein product: CASSEYTGGDGGYTF.

The table lists this clonotype with many counts. This chain links TRBV12-3 or TRBV12-4 with TRBJ1-5; D is undetermined. The length of the CDR3 is 14 residues. The V gene lost 2 bases and the J gene lost 4 bases, with 9 bases spanning the gap. CDR3 sequence: CASSLIVGNQPQHF. The CDR3, as DNA: TGTGCCAGCAGTTTAATTGTAGGTAATCAGCCCCAGCATTTT.

In the case of this clonotype: One base away lies a much larger clone, so this may be a sequencing read error. DNA for the CDR3: TGTGCCAGCAGTTACTACTGGACGAATGGCTTCACCTTC. Protein: CASSYYWTNGFTF. The chain recombines TRBV6-2 or TRBV6-3 with TRBJ1-2; D call uncertain. The germline V gene has CDR1 MNHEY and CDR2 SVGEGT. This CDR3 has 13 residues.